This TCR beta chain was identified in a study of beta chain features in type 1 diabetes. Reverse transcribing all isolated RNA meant expressed TCRB transcripts were sequenced. This table comes from immunoSEQ multiplex PCR, and its TCRdb copy is limited to in-frame clones, with some not included. The sample contains about 410,000 clones, about 15% of which appear only once. This clone was picked up a small number of times. The sequence derives from a man younger than 45 in good health. What was sequenced was naive CD4+ T cells from blood.

The CDR3 protein is CASSMEQPYEQYF. In DNA form, the CDR3 reads TGTGCCAGTAGTATGGAACAGCCATACGAGCAGTACTTC. This rearrangement joins TRBV19 to TRBJ2-7; D remains unclear. This CDR3 is built from 13 residues. Germline CDR1 and CDR2: LNHDA and SQIVND (reference sequence). V lost 3 bases and J lost 4, with 10 bases in between. Variable domain in full (rest from reference TRBV19 and TRBJ2-7): DGGITQSPKYLFRKEGQNVTLSCEQNLNHDAMYWYRQDPGQGLRLIYYSQIVNDFQKGDIAEGYSVSREKKESFPLTVTSAQKNPTAFYLCASSMEQPYEQYFGPGTRLTVT.